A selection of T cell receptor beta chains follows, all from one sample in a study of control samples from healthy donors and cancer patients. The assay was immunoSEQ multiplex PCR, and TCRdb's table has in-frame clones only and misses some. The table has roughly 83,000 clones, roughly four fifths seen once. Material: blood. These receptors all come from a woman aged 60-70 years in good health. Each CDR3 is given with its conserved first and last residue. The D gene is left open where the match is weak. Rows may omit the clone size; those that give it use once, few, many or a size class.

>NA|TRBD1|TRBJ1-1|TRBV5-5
CASSLLNAGQRDTEAFF
TGTGCCAGCAGCCTATTAAACGCGGGACAGAGGGACACTGAAGCTTTCTTT
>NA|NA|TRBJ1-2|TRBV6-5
CASTAGSNYGYTF
TGTGCCAGCACGGCGGGGTCTAACTATGGCTACACCTTC
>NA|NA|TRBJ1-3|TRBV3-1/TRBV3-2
CASRGEGTGNTIYF
TGTGCCAGCAGGGGGGAGGGGACTGGAAACACCATATATTTT
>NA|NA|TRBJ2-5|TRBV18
CASSKAGVQETQYF
TGTGCCAGCTCAAAGGCAGGGGTCCAAGAGACCCAGTACTTC
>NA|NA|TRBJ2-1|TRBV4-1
CASSQESGRYNEQFF
TGCGCCAGCAGCCAAGAGTCAGGCAGGTACAATGAGCAGTTCTTC
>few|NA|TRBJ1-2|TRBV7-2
CASSGQINYGYTF
TGTGCCAGCAGCGGACAGATTAACTATGGCTACACCTTC
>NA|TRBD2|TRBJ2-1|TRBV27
CASSYYSGSSYNEQFF
TGTGCCAGCAGTTACTATAGCGGGAGCTCCTACAATGAGCAGTTCTTC
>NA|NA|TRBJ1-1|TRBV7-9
CASSFQGSDTEAFF
TGTGCCAGCAGCTTCCAGGGTTCCGACACTGAAGCTTTCTTT
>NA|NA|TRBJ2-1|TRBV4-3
CASSQSPFRSNEQFF
TGCGCCAGCAGCCAAAGTCCATTTCGGTCCAATGAGCAGTTCTTC
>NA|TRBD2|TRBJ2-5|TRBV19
CASSGLAGGETQYF
TGTGCCAGTTCGGGACTAGCGGGGGGGGAGACCCAGTACTTC
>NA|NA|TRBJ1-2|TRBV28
CASRPGGPYGYTF
TGTGCCAGCAGGCCGGGGGGTCCCTATGGCTACACCTTC
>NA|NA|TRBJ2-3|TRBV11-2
CASSSARGRNTQYF
TGTGCCAGCAGCTCGGCCCGGGGGAGGAATACGCAGTATTTT
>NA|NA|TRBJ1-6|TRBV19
CASREAGVNSPLHF
TGTGCCAGTAGGGAGGCGGGGGTTAATTCACCCCTCCACTTT
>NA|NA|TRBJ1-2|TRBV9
CASSPSAGESYGYTF
TGTGCCAGCAGCCCTTCGGCAGGGGAGAGCTATGGCTACACCTTC
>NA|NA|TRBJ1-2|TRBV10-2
CASSESGFRYYGYTF
TGCGCCAGCAGTGAGTCAGGGTTTCGATACTATGGCTACACCTTC
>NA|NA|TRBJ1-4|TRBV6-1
CASSETGANEKLFF
TGTGCCAGCAGTGAGACAGGAGCTAATGAAAAACTGTTTTTT
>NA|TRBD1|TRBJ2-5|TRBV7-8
CASSNRQGVGQETQYF
TGTGCCAGCAGCAATAGACAGGGAGTGGGACAAGAGACCCAGTACTTC
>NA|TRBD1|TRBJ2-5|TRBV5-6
CASRRTGIQETQYF
TGTGCCAGCAGACGGACAGGGATCCAAGAGACCCAGTACTTC
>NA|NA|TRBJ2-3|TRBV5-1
CASSLAGGTDTQYF
TGCGCCAGCAGCTTGGCCGGGGGCACAGATACGCAGTATTTT
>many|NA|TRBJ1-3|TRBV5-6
CASSLRGSSGNTIYF
TGTGCCAGCAGCTTACGGGGTAGCTCTGGAAACACCATATATTTT
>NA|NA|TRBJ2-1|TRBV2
CASRASLGDLLGNEQFF
TGTGCCAGCAGAGCCAGCCTGGGCGATCTACTAGGGAATGAGCAGTTCTTC
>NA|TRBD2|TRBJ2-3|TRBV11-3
CASSHSWTSGLNSDTQYF
TGTGCCAGCAGCCACAGCTGGACTAGTGGGTTAAACTCGGATACGCAGTATTTT
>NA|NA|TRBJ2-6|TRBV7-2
CASSLARGQGNSGANVLTF
TGTGCCAGCAGCTTAGCGCGTGGGCAGGGGAACTCTGGGGCCAACGTCCTGACTTTC
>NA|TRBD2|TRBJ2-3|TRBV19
CASSLPWGEGADTQYF
TGTGCCAGTAGTCTCCCGTGGGGGGAGGGCGCAGATACGCAGTATTTT
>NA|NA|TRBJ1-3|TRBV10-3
CAISESQEGSGNTIYF
TGTGCCATCAGTGAGTCTCAGGAGGGCTCTGGAAACACCATATATTTT
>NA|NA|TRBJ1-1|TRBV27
CASSLRQTNTEAFF
TGTGCCAGCAGTCTTCGACAGACGAACACTGAAGCTTTCTTT
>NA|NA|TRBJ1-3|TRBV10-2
CASSESGDGNTIYF
TGCGCCAGCAGTGAGTCAGGGGATGGAAACACCATATATTTT
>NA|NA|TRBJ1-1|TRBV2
CASSVGTKAFF
TGTGCCAGCAGTGTAGGGACCAAAGCTTTCTTT
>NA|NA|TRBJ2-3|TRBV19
CASRQGSDTQYF
TGTGCCAGTAGACAGGGATCAGATACGCAGTATTTT
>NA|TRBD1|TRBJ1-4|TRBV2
CASKRTGAYGEKLFF
TGTGCCAGCAAACGCACAGGGGCATACGGTGAAAAACTGTTTTTT
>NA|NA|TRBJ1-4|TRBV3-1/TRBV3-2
CASSQDSEQAEKLFF
TGTGCCAGCAGCCAAGATAGTGAACAGGCCGAAAAACTGTTTTTT